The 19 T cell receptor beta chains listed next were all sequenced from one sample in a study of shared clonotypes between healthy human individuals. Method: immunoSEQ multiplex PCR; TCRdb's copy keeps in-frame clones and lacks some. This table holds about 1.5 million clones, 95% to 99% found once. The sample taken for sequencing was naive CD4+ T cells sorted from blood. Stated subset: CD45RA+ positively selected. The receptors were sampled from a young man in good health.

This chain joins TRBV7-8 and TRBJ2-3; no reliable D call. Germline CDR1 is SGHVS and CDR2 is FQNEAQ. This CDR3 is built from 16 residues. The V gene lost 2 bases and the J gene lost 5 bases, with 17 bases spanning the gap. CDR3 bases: TGTGCCAGCAGCTTACGGTTTCGTTTGGCCCAAGATACGCAGTATTTT. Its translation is CASSLRFRLAQDTQYF.

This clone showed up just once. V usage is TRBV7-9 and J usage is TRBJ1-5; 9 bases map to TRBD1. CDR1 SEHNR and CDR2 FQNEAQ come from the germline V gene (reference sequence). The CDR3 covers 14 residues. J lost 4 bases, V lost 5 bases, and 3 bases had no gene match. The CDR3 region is CASSRGTGNQPQHF. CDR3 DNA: TGTGCCAGCAGCCGTGGGACAGGGAATCAGCCCCAGCATTTT.

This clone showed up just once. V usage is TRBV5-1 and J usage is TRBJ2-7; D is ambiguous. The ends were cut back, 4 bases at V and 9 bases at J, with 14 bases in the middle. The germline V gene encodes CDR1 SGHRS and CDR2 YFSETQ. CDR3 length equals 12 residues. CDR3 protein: CASSNPEALQYF. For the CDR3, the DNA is TGCGCCAGCAGCAACCCTGAAGCTTTGCAGTACTTC.

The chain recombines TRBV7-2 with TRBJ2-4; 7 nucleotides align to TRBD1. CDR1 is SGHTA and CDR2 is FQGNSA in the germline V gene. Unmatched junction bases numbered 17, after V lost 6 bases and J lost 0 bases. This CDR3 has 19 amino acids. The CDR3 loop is CASRVTGTAALGAKNIQYF. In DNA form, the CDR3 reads TGTGCCAGCAGGGTAACAGGGACAGCGGCCCTGGGAGCCAAAAACATTCAGTACTTC.

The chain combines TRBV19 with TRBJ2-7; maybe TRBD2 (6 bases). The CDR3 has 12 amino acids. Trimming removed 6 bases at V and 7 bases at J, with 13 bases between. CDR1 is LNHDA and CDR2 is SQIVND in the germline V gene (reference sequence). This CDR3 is CASRGGIYEQYF. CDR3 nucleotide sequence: TGTGCCAGTAGGGGCGGGATTTATGAGCAGTACTTC.

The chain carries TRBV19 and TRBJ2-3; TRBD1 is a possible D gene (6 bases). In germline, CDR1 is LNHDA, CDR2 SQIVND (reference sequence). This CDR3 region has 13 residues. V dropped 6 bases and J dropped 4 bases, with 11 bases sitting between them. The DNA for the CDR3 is TGTGCCAGTAGCCTAGGGGGTCCAGATACGCAGTATTTT. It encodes CASSLGGPDTQYF.

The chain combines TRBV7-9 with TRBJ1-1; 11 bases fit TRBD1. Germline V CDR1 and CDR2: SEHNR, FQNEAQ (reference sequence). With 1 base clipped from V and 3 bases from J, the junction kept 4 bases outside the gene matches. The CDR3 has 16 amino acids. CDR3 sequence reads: CASSLGTGGLDTEAFF. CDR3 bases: TGTGCCAGCAGCTTAGGGACAGGGGGCTTGGACACTGAAGCTTTCTTT.

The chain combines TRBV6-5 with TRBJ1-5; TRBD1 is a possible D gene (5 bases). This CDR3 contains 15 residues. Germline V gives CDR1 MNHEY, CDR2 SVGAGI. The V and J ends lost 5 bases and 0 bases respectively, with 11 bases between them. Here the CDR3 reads CASSQGPNSNQPQHF. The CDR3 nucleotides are TGTGCCAGCAGTCAGGGACCCAATAGCAATCAGCCCCAGCATTTT.

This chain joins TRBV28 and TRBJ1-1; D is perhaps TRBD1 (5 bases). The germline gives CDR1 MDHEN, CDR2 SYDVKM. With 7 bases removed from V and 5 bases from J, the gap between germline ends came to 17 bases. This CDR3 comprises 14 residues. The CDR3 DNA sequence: TGTGCCAGCACCCGTTCTACAGGTAAAACTGAAGCTTTCTTT. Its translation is CASTRSTGKTEAFF.

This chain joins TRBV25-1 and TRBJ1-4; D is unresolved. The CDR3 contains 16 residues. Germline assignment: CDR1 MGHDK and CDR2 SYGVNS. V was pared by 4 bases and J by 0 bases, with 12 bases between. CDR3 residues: CASSARLHATNEKLFF. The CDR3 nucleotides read TGTGCCAGCAGTGCAAGGTTGCATGCAACTAATGAAAAACTGTTTTTT.

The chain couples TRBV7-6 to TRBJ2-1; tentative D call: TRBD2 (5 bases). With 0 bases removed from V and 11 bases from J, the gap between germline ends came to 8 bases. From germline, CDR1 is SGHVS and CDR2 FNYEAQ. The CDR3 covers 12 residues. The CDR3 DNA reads TGTGCCAGCAGCTTAGCAAGGGAGAAGCAGTTCTTC. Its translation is CASSLAREKQFF.

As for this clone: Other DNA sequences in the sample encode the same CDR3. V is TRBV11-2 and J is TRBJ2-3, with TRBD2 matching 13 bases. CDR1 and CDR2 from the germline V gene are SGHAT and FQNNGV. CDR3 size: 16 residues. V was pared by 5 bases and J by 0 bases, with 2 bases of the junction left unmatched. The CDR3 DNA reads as TGTGCCAGCAGCACGGGACTAGCGGGAAGCACAGATACGCAGTATTTT. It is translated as CASSTGLAGSTDTQYF.

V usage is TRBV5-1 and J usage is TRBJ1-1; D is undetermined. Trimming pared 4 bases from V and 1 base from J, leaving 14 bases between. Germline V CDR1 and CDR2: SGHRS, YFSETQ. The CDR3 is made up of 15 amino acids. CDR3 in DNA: TGCGCCAGCAGCGCGGGCCCAGTGGAGAACACTGAAGCTTTCTTT. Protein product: CASSAGPVENTEAFF.

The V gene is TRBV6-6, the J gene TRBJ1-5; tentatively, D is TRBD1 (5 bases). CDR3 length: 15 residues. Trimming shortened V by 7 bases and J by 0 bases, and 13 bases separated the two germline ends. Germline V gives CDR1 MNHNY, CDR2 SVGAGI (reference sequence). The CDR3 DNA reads TGTGCCAGCATGGGGGGGACCCATAGCAATCAGCCCCAGCATTTT. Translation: CASMGGTHSNQPQHF.

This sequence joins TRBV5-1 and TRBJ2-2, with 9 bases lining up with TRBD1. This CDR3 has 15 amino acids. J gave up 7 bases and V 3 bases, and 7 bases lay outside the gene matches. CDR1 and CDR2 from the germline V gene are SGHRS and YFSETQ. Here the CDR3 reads CASSSGTGFSGELFF. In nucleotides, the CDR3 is TGCGCCAGCAGCTCAGGGACAGGGTTCAGCGGGGAGCTGTTTTTT.

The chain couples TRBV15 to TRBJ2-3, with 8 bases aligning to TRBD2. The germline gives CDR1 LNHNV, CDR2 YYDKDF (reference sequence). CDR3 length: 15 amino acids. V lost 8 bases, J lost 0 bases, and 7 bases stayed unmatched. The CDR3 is CATSLLAASTDTQYF. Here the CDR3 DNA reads TGTGCCACCTCGTTACTAGCGGCTAGCACAGATACGCAGTATTTT.

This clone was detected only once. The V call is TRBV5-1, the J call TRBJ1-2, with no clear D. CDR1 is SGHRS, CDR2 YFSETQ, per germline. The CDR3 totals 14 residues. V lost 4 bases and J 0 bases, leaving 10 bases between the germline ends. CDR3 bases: TGCGCCAGCAGCGTCCAGAGTGCTAACTATGGCTACACCTTC. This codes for CASSVQSANYGYTF.

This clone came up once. CDR3 amino acids: CASSIERDTYEQYF. The CDR3 DNA reads TGTGCCAGTAGTATCGAGAGGGATACCTACGAGCAGTACTTC. The chain links TRBV19 to TRBJ2-7, with a possible D match to TRBD2 (5 bases). The ends were cut back, 3 bases at V and 2 bases at J, with 11 bases in the middle. The CDR3 contains 14 residues. Germline lookup yields CDR1 LNHDA and CDR2 SQIVND (reference sequence).

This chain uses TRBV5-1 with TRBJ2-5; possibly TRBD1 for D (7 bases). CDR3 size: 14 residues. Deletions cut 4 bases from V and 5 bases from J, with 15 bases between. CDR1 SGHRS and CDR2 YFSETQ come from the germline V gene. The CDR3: CASSPPRGVETQYF. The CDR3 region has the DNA TGCGCCAGCAGCCCACCCAGGGGGGTGGAGACCCAGTACTTC.